The 32 T cell receptor beta chains listed next were all sequenced from one sample in a study of metastatic and nonmetastatic thyroid tumors. With MiXCR, TCRdb called clones anew from the PCR reads. The repertoire has 14,000 or so clones, roughly 28% of them found once; the top ten carry 3.9%. Prior to thyroid surgery, none of the patients had received any treatment. Sequencing was performed on blood. These TCRs come from a female donor with papillary thyroid cancer or a benign thyroid nodule (not recorded which). Some clones in this sample may be carry-over from other donors' samples.

In its sample, this clone is medium-sized. The V gene is TRBV20-1, the J gene TRBJ2-3; a possible D gene is TRBD2 (6 bases). Per the germline V gene, CDR1 is DFQATT and CDR2 is SNEGSKA (reference sequence). The CDR3 is 14 amino acids. V was shortened by 6 bases and J by 1 base, with 14 bases between the two germline ends. This chain's CDR3 is CSAGDSSGTDTQYF. CDR3 nucleotide sequence: TGCAGTGCAGGGGACTCCTCGGGCACAGATACGCAGTATTTT.

This clone showed up many times. The junction departs from germline at one end; a sequencing error may be responsible. This sample also contains other DNA sequences that code for the same CDR3. The CDR3 loop is CASSQSGRINYGYTF. The CDR3, as DNA: TGTGCCAGCAGCCAAAGCGGGCGGATTAACTATGGTTACACCTTC. The chain has TRBV7-2 and TRBJ1-2, with D unclear. CDR3 length: 15 amino acids. Per the germline V gene, CDR1 is SGHTA and CDR2 is FQGNSA.

This clone qualifies as medium-sized. The V and J genes are TRBV12-3 or TRBV12-4 and TRBJ1-2; tentatively, D is TRBD1 (5 bases). The CDR3 runs 15 residues. V was trimmed by 2 bases and J by 4 bases, leaving 14 bases between them. The DNA for the CDR3 is TGTGCCAGCAGTTTAAATCGGCAGGGCGGCTATGGCTACACCTTC. This translates into CASSLNRQGGYGYTF.

This chain links TRBV30 with TRBJ2-3; D unclear. Trimming removed 3 bases at V and 4 bases at J, with 14 bases between. This CDR3 is built from 14 residues. The germline V gene encodes CDR1 GTSNPN and CDR2 SVGIG (reference sequence). CDR3 amino acids: CAWRARPPADTQYF. The CDR3 nucleotides read TGTGCCTGGAGGGCAAGGCCCCCCGCAGATACGCAGTATTTT.

Ten or more counts support this clone. This chain uses TRBV4-2 with TRBJ2-3; the match to TRBD2 covers 11 bases. The CDR3 extends over 19 amino acids. V shed 4 bases, J shed 0 bases, and the junction held 12 bases outside the gene matches. Germline loops: CDR1 LGHNA, CDR2 YNFKEQ. The CDR3 is CASSPELRLAGTSTDTQYF. The CDR3 nucleotides are TGTGCCAGCAGCCCCGAATTGCGACTAGCGGGGACTAGCACAGATACGCAGTATTTT.

In this sample, this clone is medium-sized. V is TRBV19 and J is TRBJ2-2, with TRBD2 as a possible D gene (6 bases). The V gene's germline CDR1 is LNHDA and CDR2 SQIVND (reference sequence). The CDR3 is 17 amino acids. V dropped 6 bases and J dropped 5 bases, with 22 bases sitting between them. CDR3 sequence (DNA): TGTGCCAGTAGCAGACTAGATGCGAGGGCGGAAACCGGGGAGCTGTTTTTT. This translates into CASSRLDARAETGELFF.

In its sample, this clone ranks as medium-sized. The rearrangement links TRBV12-3 or TRBV12-4 to TRBJ1-2; no clear D. Between the trimmed V and J ends, which lost 4 bases and 8 bases, there was a span of 8 bases. This CDR3 has 11 amino acids. In nucleotides, the CDR3 is TGTGCCAGCAGTTCGGAAGGGGGCTACACCTTC. Its protein product is CASSSEGGYTF.

This chain connects TRBV6-1 to TRBJ1-3; D possibly corresponds to TRBD1 (6 bases). This CDR3 is 15 amino acids long. From germline, CDR1 is MNHNS and CDR2 SASEGT. V was shortened by 7 bases and J by 0 bases, with 13 bases between the two germline ends. Here the CDR3 reads CASKKGVYSGNTIYF. The CDR3 coding sequence is TGTGCCAGCAAAAAGGGGGTCTACTCTGGAAACACCATATATTTT.

The rearrangement links TRBV13 to TRBJ1-2, with 9 bases fitting TRBD1. The germline V gene has CDR1 PRHDT and CDR2 FYEKMQ (reference sequence). V shed 4 bases, J shed 2 bases, and the junction held 11 bases outside the gene matches. The CDR3 sequence is 17 residues long. DNA of the CDR3: TGTGCCAGCAGCTCAAACTTACACAGGGGGCAGAACTATGGCTACACCTTC. This encodes CASSSNLHRGQNYGYTF. The entire variable domain, with the rest obtained from reference TRBV13 and TRBJ1-2, is as follows: AAGVIQSPRHLIKEKRETATLKCYPIPRHDTVYWYQQGPGQDPQFLISFYEKMQSDKGSIPDRFSAQQFSDYHSELNMSSLELGDSALYFCASSSNLHRGQNYGYTFGSGTRLTVV.

The CDR3 sequence: CASRLAGCPPDTQYF. CDR3 in DNA: TGTGCCAGCAGACTAGCGGGATGTCCTCCAGATACGCAGTATTTT. This chain connects TRBV7-2 to TRBJ2-3; the match to TRBD2 covers 10 bases. V lost 6 bases and J lost 4; bases outside the gene matches: 7. The CDR3 consists of 15 residues. The germline CDR1 and CDR2 sequences are SGHTA and FQGNSA.

The chain employs TRBV11-2 and TRBJ2-1; 9 positions agree with TRBD1. The CDR3 spans 15 residues. Germline trimming cut 1 base from V and 6 bases from J; bases unmatched to any gene: 4. Germline CDR1 and CDR2: SGHAT and FQNNGV. The CDR3 sequence: CASSLGTGDINEQFF. Here the CDR3 DNA reads TGTGCCAGCAGCTTAGGGACAGGGGATATCAATGAGCAGTTCTTC.

This clone was seen at least ten times. This chain connects TRBV6-1 to TRBJ2-1; maybe TRBD2 (6 bases). From germline, CDR1 is MNHNS and CDR2 SASEGT. The CDR3 has 16 amino acids. V was pared by 1 base and J by 4 bases, with 14 bases between. CDR3 in amino acids: CASSEDGSGWYNEQFF. CDR3 sequence (DNA): TGTGCCAGCAGTGAAGATGGCAGCGGGTGGTACAATGAGCAGTTCTTC.

This clone turned up a few times. The rearrangement joins TRBV11-2 to TRBJ1-2; 7 positions agree with TRBD1. Unmatched junction bases numbered 2, after V lost 5 bases and J lost 2 bases. CDR1 SGHAT and CDR2 FQNNGV come from the germline V gene. The CDR3 length is 13 residues. The CDR3 DNA sequence: TGTGCCAGCAGCGCGGGACAGAACTATGGCTACACCTTC. Protein product: CASSAGQNYGYTF.

A word on this clone: One end of the junction fails to match germline, which may point to a read error. The chain couples TRBV20-1 to TRBJ1-2; perhaps TRBD1 as D (6 bases). The CDR3 has 13 residues. Germline loops: CDR1 DFQATT, CDR2 SNEGSKA (reference sequence). Written as DNA, the CDR3 is TGCCGTGCTAGAAGGGGGGATCTCTATGGCTACACATTC. This translates into CRARRGDLYGYTF.

Within the sample, this clone is medium-sized (0.01 to 0.1%). CDR3 DNA: TGCAGTGCTAGAGATTGGCTAGCGGGAGAGGGTGAGCAGTTCTTC. It is translated as CSARDWLAGEGEQFF. The chain couples TRBV20-1 to TRBJ2-1, with 10 bases fitting TRBD2. This CDR3 has 15 amino acids. The germline V gene encodes CDR1 DFQATT and CDR2 SNEGSKA (reference sequence). With 0 bases clipped from V and 9 bases from J, the junction kept 8 bases outside the gene matches.

The chain recombines TRBV27 with TRBJ2-1; TRBD2 aligns across 7 bases. The CDR3 has 15 amino acids. Germline lookup yields CDR1 MNHEY and CDR2 SMNVEV (reference sequence). Germline trimming cut 5 bases from V and 0 bases from J; bases unmatched to any gene: 4. CDR3 sequence reads: CASSPSGASYNEQFF. In nucleotides, the CDR3 is TGTGCCAGCAGTCCAAGCGGGGCCTCCTACAATGAGCAGTTCTTC.

This clone has a count of ten or more. The CDR3 DNA is TGTGCCAGCAGTGGTTACACGAACACTGAAGCTTTCTTT. Translated, it gives CASSGYTNTEAFF. The chain combines TRBV25-1 with TRBJ1-1; D remains unclear. The germline gives CDR1 MGHDK, CDR2 SYGVNS. V was shortened by 4 bases and J by 1 base, with 7 bases between the two germline ends. This CDR3 spans 13 amino acids.

This clone has ten or more counts. The chain combines TRBV19 with TRBJ2-6, with D possibly being TRBD2 (6 bases). CDR1 is LNHDA, CDR2 SQIVND, per germline (reference sequence). The CDR3 consists of 13 residues. Trimming pared 8 bases from V and 3 bases from J, leaving 8 bases between. The CDR3 DNA follows: TGTGCCAGTCGGGACTTTGGGGCCAACGTCCTGACTTTC. Amino acids: CASRDFGANVLTF.

This clone was seen more than once but under ten times. The rearrangement links TRBV6-2 or TRBV6-3 to TRBJ2-7, with D uncertain. The CDR3 has 12 residues. Germline V gives CDR1 MNHEY, CDR2 SVGEGT. V was trimmed by 0 bases and J by 7 bases, leaving 7 bases between them. The CDR3, as DNA: TGTGCCAGCAGTTACTCGATGAGGGAGCAGTACTTC. Its protein product is CASSYSMREQYF.

This clone is termed medium-sized. This chain links TRBV6-5 with TRBJ2-7; the D call may be TRBD1 or TRBD2 (5 bases each). The V end was cut by 2 bases, the J end by 4 bases, with 15 bases between. CDR3 size: 15 residues. CDR1 is MNHEY and CDR2 is SVGAGI in the germline V gene. CDR3 sequence reads: CASSYTRGGGYEQYF. The DNA of the CDR3 is TGTGCCAGCAGTTACACCCGGGGCGGAGGTTACGAGCAGTACTTC.

This clone was seen ten or more times. The chain carries TRBV7-3 and TRBJ1-1; D remains ambiguous. Trimming removed 5 bases from V and 0 bases from J, with 10 bases in between. CDR1 is SGHTA and CDR2 is FQGTGA in the germline V gene. The CDR3 totals 14 residues. The CDR3 sequence is CASSAGSMNTEAFF. The CDR3 DNA sequence: TGTGCCAGCAGCGCCGGGTCTATGAACACTGAAGCTTTCTTT. The whole variable domain, remainder taken from reference TRBV7-3 and TRBJ1-1, is GAGVSQTPSNKVTEKGKYVELRCDPISGHTALYWYRQSLGQGPEFLIYFQGTGAADDSGLPNDRFFAVRPEGSVSTLKIQRTERGDSAVYLCASSAGSMNTEAFFGQGTRLTVV.

This clone is labeled medium-sized. V is TRBV6-1 and J is TRBJ1-1; D perhaps matches TRBD1 (6 bases). Per the germline V gene, CDR1 is MNHNS and CDR2 is SASEGT. With 6 bases removed from V and 1 base from J, the gap between germline ends came to 12 bases. The CDR3 has 14 amino acids. The CDR3 nucleotides read TGTGCCAGCAGGACAGGTCCTTCGAACACTGAAGCTTTCTTT. Protein sequence: CASRTGPSNTEAFF.

A word on this clone: The junction does not match germline at one end; this may be a read error. The chain couples TRBV9 to TRBJ2-7, with D perhaps TRBD1 or TRBD2 (5 bases each). The CDR3 is 14 residues long. CDR1 and CDR2 (germline): SGDLS, YYNGEE. CDR3 in DNA: TGTGCCATCAGCGAGGGTGGCAGGGCGGGTGAGCAGTACTTC. Amino acid sequence: CAISEGGRAGEQYF.

This chain uses TRBV5-1 with TRBJ2-3; possibly TRBD2 for D (7 bases). CDR1 is SGHRS and CDR2 is YFSETQ in the germline V gene. V was pared by 4 bases and J by 12 bases, with 24 bases between. This CDR3 is 15 amino acids long. The CDR3 protein is CASSPHTGLDGGQYF. The CDR3 DNA is TGCGCCAGCAGCCCCCATACCGGACTAGACGGGGGCCAGTATTTT.

This clone was observed a handful of times. V gene TRBV19 combines with J gene TRBJ1-6; D may be TRBD1 (5 bases). V dropped 5 bases and J dropped 8 bases, with 10 bases sitting between them. Germline V CDR1 and CDR2: LNHDA, SQIVND (reference sequence). CDR3 length: 13 residues. In DNA, the CDR3 is TGTGCCAGTAGTCCAGGGTCTCATTCACCCCTCCACTTT. It is translated as CASSPGSHSPLHF. The full variable domain, completed using reference TRBV19 and TRBJ1-6, is DGGITQSPKYLFRKEGQNVTLSCEQNLNHDAMYWYRQDPGQGLRLIYYSQIVNDFQKGDIAEGYSVSREKKESFPLTVTSAQKNPTAFYLCASSPGSHSPLHFGNGTRLTVT.

This chain connects TRBV28 to TRBJ2-7; TRBD1 agrees at 7 bases. CDR1 is MDHEN and CDR2 is SYDVKM in the germline V gene. The junction had 7 bases not matched to a gene; V was cut back by 6 bases and J by 5 bases. There are 13 residues in the CDR3. CDR3 sequence: CASRLTGLNEQYF. CDR3 sequence (DNA): TGTGCCAGCAGATTGACAGGGTTGAACGAGCAGTACTTC.

Remarks on this clone: The junction departs from germline at one end; a sequencing error may be responsible. The chain carries TRBV6-1 and TRBJ2-1, with D tentatively TRBD1 or TRBD2 (6 bases each). The CDR3 extends over 14 amino acids. Germline V CDR1 and CDR2: MNHNS, SASEGT. CDR3 sequence reads: CASSGDVGGWGNVF. Written as DNA, the CDR3 is TGTGCCAGCAGTGGGGATGTAGGGGGGTGGGGCAACGTCTTC.

This clone turned up a few times. The gene calls are TRBV20-1 and TRBJ1-1; D is uncertain. There are 13 residues in the CDR3. Germline CDR1 DFQATT, CDR2 SNEGSKA (reference sequence). V was shortened by 6 bases and J by 3 bases, with 14 bases between the two germline ends. CDR3 DNA sequence: TGCAGTGCCTACATCGCGGGGTACACTGAAGCTTTCTTT. It codes for CSAYIAGYTEAFF.

This clone turned up a few times. Compared with germline, one end of the junction differs, possibly owing to a read error. CDR3 in DNA: TGTGCCAGCAGTGTCACATGGGGCGTGTACTTTTACGAGCGGTACTTC. Its protein is CASSVTWGVYFYERYF. The chain combines TRBV6-1 with TRBJ2-7; D is perhaps TRBD1 (5 bases). Germline values: CDR1 MNHNS, CDR2 SASEGT. CDR3 length: 16 residues.

This clone is medium-sized in the sample. This chain uses TRBV7-2 with TRBJ2-3; D is unresolved. CDR3 length: 14 residues. The ends were cut back, 1 base at V and 5 bases at J, with 10 bases in the middle. Germline V gene data show CDR1 as SGHTA and CDR2 as FQGNSA. The CDR3: CASSLEYAGDTQYF. For the CDR3, the DNA is TGTGCCAGCAGCTTAGAATACGCCGGAGATACGCAGTATTTT.

V gene TRBV5-1 combines with J gene TRBJ2-3; possibly TRBD2 for D (6 bases). Germline V CDR1 and CDR2: SGHRS, YFSETQ. CDR3 length: 15 residues. CDR3 nucleotides: TGCGCGAGGAGCCTTCAACTAGCTGGCACAGATACGCAGTATTTT. It codes for CARSLQLAGTDTQYF.

This clone was recorded at least ten times. The J gene is TRBJ2-5, the V gene TRBV18, with unresolved D. Germline CDR1 KGHSH, CDR2 LQKENI. V dropped 5 bases and J dropped 3 bases, with 19 bases sitting between them. The CDR3 is 16 residues long. This chain's CDR3 is CASSFRATGLKETQYF. Written as DNA, the CDR3 is TGTGCCAGCTCATTCCGCGCGACTGGCCTGAAAGAGACCCAGTACTTC.